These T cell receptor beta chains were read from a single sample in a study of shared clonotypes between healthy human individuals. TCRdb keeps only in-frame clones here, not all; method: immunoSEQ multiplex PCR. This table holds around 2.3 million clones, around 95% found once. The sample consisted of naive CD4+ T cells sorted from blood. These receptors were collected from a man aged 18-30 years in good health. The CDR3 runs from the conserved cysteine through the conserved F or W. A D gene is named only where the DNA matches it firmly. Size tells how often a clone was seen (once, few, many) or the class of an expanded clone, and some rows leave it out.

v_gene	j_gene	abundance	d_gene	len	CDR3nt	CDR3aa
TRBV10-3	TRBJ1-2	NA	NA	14	TGTGCCATCAGTCTGTCCTCGGCGGACTATGGCTACACCTTC	CAISLSSADYGYTF
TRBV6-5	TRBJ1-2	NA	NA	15	TGTGCCAGCAGTTACTCGAACGCTGGGAGCTATGGCTACACCTTC	CASSYSNAGSYGYTF
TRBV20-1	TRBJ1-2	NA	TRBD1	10	TGCAGTGCTGGGACAGTTGGCTACACCTTC	CSAGTVGYTF
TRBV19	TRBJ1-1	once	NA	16	TGTGCCAGTAGTATAGCAGACGGAGGCTTGAACACTGAAGCTTTCTTT	CASSIADGGLNTEAFF
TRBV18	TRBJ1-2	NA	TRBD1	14	TGTGCCAGCTCACAGGGGGCTGATAACTATGGCTACACCTTC	CASSQGADNYGYTF
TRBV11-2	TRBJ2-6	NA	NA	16	TGTGCCAGCAGCCTAATTTCAGCGATGGGGACCAACGTCCTGACTTTC	CASSLISAMGTNVLTF
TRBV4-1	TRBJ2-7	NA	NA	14	TGCGCCAGCAGCCAAGATTCGGATTACTACGAGCAGTACTTC	CASSQDSDYYEQYF
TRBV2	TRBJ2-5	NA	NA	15	TGTGCCAGCAGTCCTCCCTGGAACAGGCAAGAGACCCAGTACTTC	CASSPPWNRQETQYF
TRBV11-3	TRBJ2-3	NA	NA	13	TGTGCCAGCAGCCGGGACTCGCCGGATACGCAGTATTTT	CASSRDSPDTQYF
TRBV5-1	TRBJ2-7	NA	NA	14	TGCGCCAGCAGTCTCGGGCAGGGTTATTACGAGCAGTACTTC	CASSLGQGYYEQYF
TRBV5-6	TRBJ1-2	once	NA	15	TGTGCCAGCAGCTTCTTTACGACGGGAAGCCCTGGCTACACCTTC	CASSFFTTGSPGYTF
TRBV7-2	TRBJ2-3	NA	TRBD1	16	TGTGCCAGCAGCTTAGCGGGACAGATTAGCACAGATACGCAGTATTTT	CASSLAGQISTDTQYF